These 20 T cell receptor beta chains originate from one sample sequenced in a study of blood T cells in healthy people across ages. Primed by a sample-barcoded 5' primer and a J-beta primer mix, a second PCR proceeded for about 6 to 12 cycles. TCRdb re-derived calls from the 5' RACE reads in MiXCR, one entry per CDR3 protein. The sample has around 1,900,000 distinct CDR3 sequences; roughly 43% are singletons. Sequenced: blood. The origin of the receptors is a human donor in good health.

Details on this clonotype: One end of the junction fails to match germline, which may point to a read error. The genes are TRBV28 and TRBJ2-1; D possibly uses TRBD1 or TRBD2 (6 bases each). This CDR3 contains 17 residues. CDR1 and CDR2 from the germline V gene are MDHEN and SYDVKM. CDR3 DNA sequence: TGTACCAGCAGTTTTGCAATAGGCGGGACATCTTACAATGAGCAGTTCTTC. Amino acid sequence: CTSSFAIGGTSYNEQFF.

The chain couples TRBV5-4 to TRBJ1-2, with no clear D. In germline, CDR1 is SGHNT, CDR2 YYREEE (reference sequence). The V end lost 6 bases, the J end lost 6 bases, and 21 bases lay between the germline ends. The CDR3 covers 15 residues. Written as DNA, the CDR3 is TGTGCCAGCAACTCCTGCACGTACGCGAGGCATGGCTACACCTTC. The encoded protein is CASNSCTYARHGYTF.

This chain connects TRBV29-1 to TRBJ1-4, with D perhaps matching TRBD1 (5 bases). The CDR3 is 11 amino acids. V was pared by 7 bases and J by 7 bases, with 10 bases between. From germline, CDR1 is SQVTM and CDR2 ANQGSEA. CDR3 sequence (DNA): TGCAGCGGCGGGACTGCTGAAAAACTGTTTTTT. Translated, it gives CSGGTAEKLFF.

A remark on this clonotype: One junction end disagrees with the germline gene, perhaps due to a read error. J is TRBJ2-3 and V is TRBV10-3; 11 nucleotides align to TRBD2. The CDR3 consists of 19 residues. Germline values: CDR1 ENHRY, CDR2 SYGVKD. The CDR3 reads CAISPPFLTSGGPTDTQDF. DNA of the CDR3: TGTGCCATCAGCCCTCCTTTCCTCACTAGCGGGGGTCCTACAGATACGCAGGATTTT.

The chain combines TRBV20-1 with TRBJ2-7, with 8 positions matching TRBD1. The CDR3 is 15 residues long. Germline CDR1 is DFQATT and CDR2 is SNEGSKA (reference sequence). Losses at the gene ends were 3 bases for V and 3 bases for J; bases not matched to a gene: 10. The CDR3 protein is CSARGGQESYYEQYF. CDR3 bases: TGCAGTGCTAGGGGGGGACAGGAGAGTTACTACGAGCAGTACTTC.

This clonotype was observed a handful of times. The chain couples TRBV7-9 to TRBJ1-2, with a possible D match to TRBD1 (6 bases). The germline V gene encodes CDR1 SEHNR and CDR2 FQNEAQ (reference sequence). The CDR3 extends over 12 amino acids. V lost 4 bases to trimming and J lost 7 bases, with 10 bases between them. The CDR3 nucleotides read TGTGCCAGCAGCTCTGGGACAATTGGCTACACCTTC. Its translation is CASSSGTIGYTF.

This chain connects TRBV7-2 to TRBJ2-7; D could derive from TRBD1 or TRBD2 (6 bases each). The CDR3 runs to 15 residues. The V end was cut by 5 bases, the J end by 3 bases, with 17 bases between. Germline CDR1 is SGHTA and CDR2 is FQGNSA. CDR3 sequence reads: CASSPLGGAGYEQYF. The DNA of the CDR3 is TGTGCCAGCAGCCCTTTGGGGGGCGCGGGCTACGAGCAGTACTTC.

This clonotype showed up just a few times. V usage is TRBV5-5 and J usage is TRBJ2-7; 9 nucleotides align to TRBD1. The CDR3 runs 13 residues. Germline V gene sequence: CDR1 SGHKS, CDR2 YYEKEE (reference sequence). V lost 4 bases, J lost 8 bases, and 7 bases stayed unmatched. In nucleotides, the CDR3 is TGTGCCAGCAGCGCCCGTACAGGGGGCAAGCAGTACTTC. Translated: CASSARTGGKQYF.

J is TRBJ2-7 and V is TRBV27, with no clear D. CDR1 is MNHEY, CDR2 SMNVEV, per germline (reference sequence). V gave up 0 bases and J gave up 3 bases, with 12 bases separating them. This CDR3 is 15 amino acids long. CDR3: CASSLSAEPLYEQYF. The CDR3 DNA sequence: TGTGCCAGCAGTTTATCGGCGGAGCCCCTCTACGAGCAGTACTTC.

This clonotype was seen just once. Its ends do not fully match the called genes, so a read error is possible. This chain uses TRBV29-1 with TRBJ1-2; 11 bases agree with TRBD1. This CDR3 is built from 14 residues. In germline, CDR1 is SQVTM, CDR2 ANQGSEA. The CDR3 region is CSALDRGLLHGCTF. As DNA, the CDR3 is TGCAGCGCCCTGGACAGGGGGCTTTTGCACGGCTGCACCTTC.

The DNA for the CDR3 is TGTGCCAGCAGTTCTCCCCCAGGGGGCTACACCTTC. It translates to CASSSPPGGYTF. The chain is built from TRBV6-2 or TRBV6-3 and TRBJ1-2; tentative D call: TRBD1 (5 bases). V was cut by 4 bases and J by 8 bases, with 11 bases left in between. Germline CDR1 reads MNHEY; CDR2 reads SVGEGT. The CDR3 length is 12 residues.

A few counts support this clonotype. J is TRBJ1-2 and V is TRBV7-8; unclear D gene. V was pared by 3 bases and J by 4 bases, with 15 bases between. Germline V CDR1 and CDR2: SGHVS, FQNEAQ. The CDR3 extends over 15 amino acids. CDR3 loop: CASSFGRLRAYGYTF. The CDR3 DNA reads as TGTGCCAGCAGCTTTGGACGGCTCCGAGCCTATGGCTACACCTTC.

The sample holds a few counts of this clonotype. This chain links TRBV4-2 with TRBJ2-1; D is undetermined. In germline, CDR1 is LGHNA, CDR2 YNFKEQ. Trimming took off 4 bases at V and 0 bases at J, with 10 bases between the two ends. This CDR3 spans 15 amino acids. Here the CDR3 reads CASSLERYSYNEQFF. In nucleotides, the CDR3 is TGTGCCAGCAGCCTTGAGAGGTACTCCTACAATGAGCAGTTCTTC.

The genes are TRBV7-9 and TRBJ2-3; 8 bases match TRBD1. The CDR3 is 15 residues long. The germline V gene has CDR1 SEHNR and CDR2 FQNEAQ (reference sequence). V shed 5 bases and J 1 base; nucleotides not matched to a gene: 5. This chain's CDR3 is CASSLLQGGTDTQYF. The CDR3 DNA is TGTGCCAGCAGCCTCCTACAGGGGGGCACAGATACGCAGTATTTT.

DNA for the CDR3: TGTGCCAGCAGCGCATTACCGGGACAGGGGGCAGGTATCAATATCTATGGCTACACCTTC. Its protein product is CASSALPGQGAGINIYGYTF. The rearrangement uses TRBV7-9 and TRBJ1-2; TRBD1 matches 12 bases. This CDR3 spans 20 amino acids. V trimming: 5 bases; J trimming: 4 bases; junction bases outside the gene matches: 20. Germline V lookup: CDR1 SEHNR, CDR2 FQNEAQ (reference sequence).

The gene calls are TRBV7-2 and TRBJ2-4; TRBD1 matches 10 bases. The tail of the sequence fits TRBJ2-7 better, so the J call may be wrong. This CDR3 is built from 15 residues. Germline lookup yields CDR1 SGHTA and CDR2 FQGNSA. In DNA, the CDR3 is TGTGCCAGCAGCTCCGAGACAGGGGGCGTCGACGAGCAGTACTTC. Residues: CASSSETGGVDEQYF.

This clonotype came up once. V gene TRBV14 combines with J gene TRBJ2-7; D is perhaps TRBD1 (5 bases). This CDR3 region has 14 residues. V was shortened by 1 base and J by 6 bases, with 13 bases between the two germline ends. CDR1 and CDR2 (germline): SGHDN, FVKESK. This CDR3 reads CASSQGGAPGEQYF. The DNA of the CDR3 is TGTGCCAGCAGCCAAGGTGGGGCCCCGGGCGAGCAGTACTTC.

In its sample, this clonotype was seen a few times. The chain recombines TRBV5-6 with TRBJ2-1, with 9 bases identical to TRBD2. This CDR3 spans 17 amino acids. Looked up from germline, CDR1 is SGHDT and CDR2 is YYEEEE. Trimming removed 3 bases from V and 7 bases from J; junction bases left unmatched: 14. CDR3 in DNA: TGTGCCAGCAGCTCCGCGGGGACTAGCCCCCAGGTTAATGAGCAGTTCTTC. Translating gives CASSSAGTSPQVNEQFF.

This chain uses TRBV25-1 with TRBJ1-5; no definite D call. This CDR3 region has 12 residues. From germline, CDR1 is MGHDK and CDR2 SYGVNS. Between the trimmed V and J ends, which lost 5 bases and 4 bases, there was a span of 6 bases. The CDR3 DNA sequence: TGTGCCAGCAGTAACCAGAATCAGCCCCAGCATTTT. Translated, it gives CASSNQNQPQHF.

This chain links TRBV7-3 with TRBJ2-7, with 8 bases lining up with TRBD2. CDR3 length: 15 amino acids. Trimming cost V 2 bases and J 7 bases; bases outside gene matches: 10. Germline assignment: CDR1 SGHTA and CDR2 FQGTGA. CDR3: CASSLRGGQGNEQYF. The CDR3 DNA reads TGTGCCAGCAGCTTACGGGGGGGGCAGGGGAATGAGCAGTACTTC.